This T cell receptor beta chain was profiled in a study of cytomegalovirus exposure and HLA in healthy donors. General study findings and limits: TCR beta V- and J-gene trimming was later associated with a missense DCLRE1C variant. Earlier results showed most TCR beta V segments being productive about 87% or about 30% of the time. In a later analysis, HLA-associated beta chains showed higher expansion and lower generation probabilities than comparable chains. Beyond CMV serostatus, there was no information to go on about immune exposure.

This clone was recorded once. Its antigen is still unknown. 60 Vbeta and 13 Jbeta primers were used in PCR. Repertoires were generated with immunoSEQ multiplex PCR, while TCRdb's copy carries only in-frame clones and drops some. The sample carries about 97,000 clones, about 80% recorded once. The receptor's source is a man aged 35-49 years in good health and CMV-seronegative. The source material was PBMCs.

The CDR3 DNA follows: TGTGCCAGCAGTCCGGGACAGGTGGACACTGAAGCTTTCTTT. The encoded protein is CASSPGQVDTEAFF. The chain combines TRBV6-5 with TRBJ1-1, with 8 bases that match TRBD1. The CDR3 spans 14 residues. V shed 5 bases, J shed 3 bases, and the junction held 5 bases outside the gene matches. The V gene's germline CDR1 is MNHEY and CDR2 SVGAGI.